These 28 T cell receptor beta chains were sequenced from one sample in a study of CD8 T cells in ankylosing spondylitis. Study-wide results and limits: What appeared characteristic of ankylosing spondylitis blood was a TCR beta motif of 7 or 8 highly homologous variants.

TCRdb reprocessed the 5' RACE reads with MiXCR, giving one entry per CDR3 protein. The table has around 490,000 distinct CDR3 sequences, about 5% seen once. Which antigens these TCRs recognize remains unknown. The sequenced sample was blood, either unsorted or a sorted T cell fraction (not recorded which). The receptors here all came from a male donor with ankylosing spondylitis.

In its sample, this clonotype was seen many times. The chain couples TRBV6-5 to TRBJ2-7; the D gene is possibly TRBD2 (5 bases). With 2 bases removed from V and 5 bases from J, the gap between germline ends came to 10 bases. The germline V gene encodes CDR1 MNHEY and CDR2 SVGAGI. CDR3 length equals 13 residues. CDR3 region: CASSYGLSDEQYF. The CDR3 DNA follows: TGTGCCAGCAGTTACGGACTGTCGGACGAGCAGTACTTC.

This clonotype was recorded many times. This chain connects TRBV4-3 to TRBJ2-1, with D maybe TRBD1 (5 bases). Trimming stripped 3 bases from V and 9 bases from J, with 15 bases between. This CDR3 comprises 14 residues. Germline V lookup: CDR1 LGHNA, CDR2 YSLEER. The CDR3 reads CASSQGLTVSEQFF. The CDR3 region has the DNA TGCGCCAGCAGCCAGGGTTTGACAGTTTCTGAGCAGTTCTTC.

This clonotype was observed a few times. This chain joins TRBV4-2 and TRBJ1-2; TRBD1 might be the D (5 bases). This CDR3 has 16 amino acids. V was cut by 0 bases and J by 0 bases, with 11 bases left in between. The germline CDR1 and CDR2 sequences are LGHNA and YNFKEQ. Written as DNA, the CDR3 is TGTGCCAGCAGCCAAGAGCAGGGTTTTCCTAACTATGGCTACACCTTC. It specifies CASSQEQGFPNYGYTF.

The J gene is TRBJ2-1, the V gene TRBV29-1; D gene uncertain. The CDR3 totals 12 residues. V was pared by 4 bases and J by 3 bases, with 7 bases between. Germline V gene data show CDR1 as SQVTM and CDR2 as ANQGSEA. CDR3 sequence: CSVGVNYNEQFF. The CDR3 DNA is TGCAGCGTTGGGGTCAACTACAATGAGCAGTTCTTC.

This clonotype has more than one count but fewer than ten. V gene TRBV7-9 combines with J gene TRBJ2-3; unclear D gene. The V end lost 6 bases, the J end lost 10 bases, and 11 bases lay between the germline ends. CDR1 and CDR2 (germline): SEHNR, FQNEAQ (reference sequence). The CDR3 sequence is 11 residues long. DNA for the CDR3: TGTGCCAGCAGGGCAGGTGGATCGCAGTATTTT. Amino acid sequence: CASRAGGSQYF.

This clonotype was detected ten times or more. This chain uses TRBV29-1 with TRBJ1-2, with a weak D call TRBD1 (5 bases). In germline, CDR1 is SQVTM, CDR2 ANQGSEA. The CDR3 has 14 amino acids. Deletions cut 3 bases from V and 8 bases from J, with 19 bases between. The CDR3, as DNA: TGCAGCGTTGACATCCCCGGGACCCAAGGAGGCTACACCTTC. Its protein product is CSVDIPGTQGGYTF.

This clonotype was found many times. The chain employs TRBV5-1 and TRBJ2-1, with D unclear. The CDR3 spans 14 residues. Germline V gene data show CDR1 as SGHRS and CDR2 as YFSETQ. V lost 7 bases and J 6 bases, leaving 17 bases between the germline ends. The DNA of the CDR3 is TGCGCCAGCTCCGGGCCAAAAACGGGCAATGAGCAGTTCTTC. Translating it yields CASSGPKTGNEQFF.

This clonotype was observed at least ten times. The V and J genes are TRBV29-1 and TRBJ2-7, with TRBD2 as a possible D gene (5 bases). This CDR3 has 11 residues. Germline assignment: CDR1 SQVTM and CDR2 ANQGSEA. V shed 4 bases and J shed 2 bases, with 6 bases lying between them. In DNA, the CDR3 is TGCAGCGTTGGAGGGACCTACGAGCAGTACTTC. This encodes CSVGGTYEQYF.

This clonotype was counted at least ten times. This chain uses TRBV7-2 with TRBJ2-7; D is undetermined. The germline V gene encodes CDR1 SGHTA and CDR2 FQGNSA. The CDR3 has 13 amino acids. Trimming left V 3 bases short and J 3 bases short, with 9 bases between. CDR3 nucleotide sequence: TGTGCCAGCAGCTTTTCCACGATCTACGAGCAGTACTTC. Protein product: CASSFSTIYEQYF.

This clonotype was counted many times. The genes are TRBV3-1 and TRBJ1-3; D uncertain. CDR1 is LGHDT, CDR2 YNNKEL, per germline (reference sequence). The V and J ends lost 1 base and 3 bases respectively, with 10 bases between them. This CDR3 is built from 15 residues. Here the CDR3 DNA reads TGTGCCAGCAGCCAAGTACGGGCACTTGGAAACACCATATATTTT. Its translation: CASSQVRALGNTIYF.

CDR3: CASSWGPVGFF. The CDR3, as DNA: TGTGCCAGCAGTTGGGGCCCCGTGGGGTTCTTC. The genes are TRBV6-6 and TRBJ2-1; D perhaps matches TRBD1 (5 bases). The CDR3 extends over 11 amino acids. Trimming pared 4 bases from V and 15 bases from J, leaving 13 bases between. CDR1 MNHNY and CDR2 SVGAGI come from the germline V gene (reference sequence).

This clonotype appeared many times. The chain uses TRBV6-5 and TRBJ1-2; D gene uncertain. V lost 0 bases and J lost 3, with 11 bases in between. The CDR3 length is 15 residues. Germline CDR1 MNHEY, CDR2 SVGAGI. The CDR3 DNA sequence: TGTGCCAGCAGTTACTCAGTAGGGAATTACTATGGCTACACCTTC. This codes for CASSYSVGNYYGYTF.

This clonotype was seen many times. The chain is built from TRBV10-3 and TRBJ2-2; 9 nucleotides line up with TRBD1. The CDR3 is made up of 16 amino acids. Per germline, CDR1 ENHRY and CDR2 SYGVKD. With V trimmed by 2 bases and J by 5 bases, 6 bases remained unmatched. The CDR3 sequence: CAISEITGGRTGELFF. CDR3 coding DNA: TGTGCCATCAGTGAGATTACAGGGGGCAGGACCGGGGAGCTGTTTTTT.

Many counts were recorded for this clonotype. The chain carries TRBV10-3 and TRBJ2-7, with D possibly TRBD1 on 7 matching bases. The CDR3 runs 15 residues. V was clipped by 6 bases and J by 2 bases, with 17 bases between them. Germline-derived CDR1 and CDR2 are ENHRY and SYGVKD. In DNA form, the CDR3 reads TGTGCCATCAGCGTACGCGCGGGACAGACCTACGAGCAGTACTTC. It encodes CAISVRAGQTYEQYF.

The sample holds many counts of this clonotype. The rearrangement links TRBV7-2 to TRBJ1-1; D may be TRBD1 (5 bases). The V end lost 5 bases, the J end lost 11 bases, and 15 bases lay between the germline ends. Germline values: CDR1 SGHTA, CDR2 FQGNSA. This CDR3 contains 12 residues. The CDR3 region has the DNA TGTGCCAGCAGCCCCTGGATCGGGGGGGCTTTCTTT. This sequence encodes CASSPWIGGAFF. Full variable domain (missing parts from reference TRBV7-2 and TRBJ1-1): GAGVSQSPSNKVTEKGKDVELRCDPISGHTALYWYRQSLGQGLEFLIYFQGNSAPDKSGLPSDRFSAERTGGSVSTLTIQRTQQEDSAVYLCASSPWIGGAFFGQGTRLTVV.

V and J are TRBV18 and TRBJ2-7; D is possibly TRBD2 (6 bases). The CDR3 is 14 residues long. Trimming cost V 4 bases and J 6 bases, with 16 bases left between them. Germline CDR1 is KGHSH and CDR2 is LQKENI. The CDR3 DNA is TGTGCCAGCTCACTCAAACTGGGACTCGCCGAGCAGTACTTC. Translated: CASSLKLGLAEQYF.

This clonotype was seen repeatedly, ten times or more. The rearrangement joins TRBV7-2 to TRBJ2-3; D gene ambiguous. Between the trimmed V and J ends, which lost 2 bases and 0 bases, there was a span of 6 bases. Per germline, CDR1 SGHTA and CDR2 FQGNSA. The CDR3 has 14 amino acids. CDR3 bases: TGTGCCAGCAGCTTATACCAGAGCACAGATACGCAGTATTTT. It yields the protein CASSLYQSTDTQYF.

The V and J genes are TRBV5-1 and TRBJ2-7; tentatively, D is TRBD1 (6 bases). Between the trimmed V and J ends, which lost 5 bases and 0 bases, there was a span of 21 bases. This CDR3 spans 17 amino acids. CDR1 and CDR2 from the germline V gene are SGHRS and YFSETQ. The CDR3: CASSPPPTGPRSYEQYF. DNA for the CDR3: TGCGCCAGCAGTCCGCCCCCCACAGGGCCCCGCTCCTACGAGCAGTACTTC.

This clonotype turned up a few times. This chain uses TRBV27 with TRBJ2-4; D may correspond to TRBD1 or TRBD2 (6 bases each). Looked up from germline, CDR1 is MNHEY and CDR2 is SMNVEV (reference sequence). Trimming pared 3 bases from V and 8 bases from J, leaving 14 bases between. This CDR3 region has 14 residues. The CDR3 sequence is CASSFARGRYIQYF. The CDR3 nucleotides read TGTGCCAGCAGTTTCGCTAGGGGGAGGTACATTCAGTACTTC.

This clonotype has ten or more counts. CDR3 residues: CASSSPHLNYGYTF. In DNA, the CDR3 is TGTGCCAGCAGCTCCCCACACCTTAACTATGGCTACACCTTC. The V call is TRBV7-8, the J call TRBJ1-2; D remains unclear. Trimming stripped 4 bases from V and 1 base from J, with 10 bases between. The CDR3 runs to 14 residues. CDR1 and CDR2 (germline): SGHVS, FQNEAQ.

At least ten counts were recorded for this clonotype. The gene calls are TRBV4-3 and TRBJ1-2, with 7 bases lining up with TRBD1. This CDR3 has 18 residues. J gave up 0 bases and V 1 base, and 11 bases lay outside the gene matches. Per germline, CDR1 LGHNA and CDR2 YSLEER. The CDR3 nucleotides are TGCGCCAGCAGCCAAGGGGGACAGCGTCAGACGTCTAACTATGGCTACACCTTC. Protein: CASSQGGQRQTSNYGYTF.

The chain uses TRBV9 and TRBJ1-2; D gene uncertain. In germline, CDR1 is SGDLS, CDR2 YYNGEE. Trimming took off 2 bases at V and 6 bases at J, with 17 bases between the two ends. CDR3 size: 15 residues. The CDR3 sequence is CASSVAALVPDGYTF. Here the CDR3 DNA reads TGTGCCAGCAGCGTGGCCGCCCTAGTGCCGGATGGCTACACCTTC.

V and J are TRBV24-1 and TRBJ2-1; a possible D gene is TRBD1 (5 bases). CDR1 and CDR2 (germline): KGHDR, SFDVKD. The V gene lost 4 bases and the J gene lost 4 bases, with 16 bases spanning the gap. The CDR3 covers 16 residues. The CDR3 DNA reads TGTGCCACCAGTGACCCTGGGGCACAAGGGTACAATGAGCAGTTCTTC. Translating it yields CATSDPGAQGYNEQFF.

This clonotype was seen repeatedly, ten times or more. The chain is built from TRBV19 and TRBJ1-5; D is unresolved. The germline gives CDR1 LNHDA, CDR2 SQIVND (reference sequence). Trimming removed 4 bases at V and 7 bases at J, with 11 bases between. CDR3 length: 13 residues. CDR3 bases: TGTGCCAGTAGTAGCCCCGCCGGGCAGCCCCAGCATTTT. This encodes CASSSPAGQPQHF.

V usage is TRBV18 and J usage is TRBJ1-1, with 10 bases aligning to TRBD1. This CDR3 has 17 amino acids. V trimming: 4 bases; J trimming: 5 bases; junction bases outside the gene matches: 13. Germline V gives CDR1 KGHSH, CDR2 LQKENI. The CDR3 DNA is TGTGCCAGCTCACTAATCCGGGACAGGGGTTTGGGAACTGAAGCTTTCTTT. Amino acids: CASSLIRDRGLGTEAFF.

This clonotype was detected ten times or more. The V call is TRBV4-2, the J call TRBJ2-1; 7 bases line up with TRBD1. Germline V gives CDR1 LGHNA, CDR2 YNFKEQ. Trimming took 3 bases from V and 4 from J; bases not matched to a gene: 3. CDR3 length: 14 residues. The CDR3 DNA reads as TGTGCCAGCAGCCAGGGACAGTTATACAATGAGCAGTTCTTC. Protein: CASSQGQLYNEQFF.

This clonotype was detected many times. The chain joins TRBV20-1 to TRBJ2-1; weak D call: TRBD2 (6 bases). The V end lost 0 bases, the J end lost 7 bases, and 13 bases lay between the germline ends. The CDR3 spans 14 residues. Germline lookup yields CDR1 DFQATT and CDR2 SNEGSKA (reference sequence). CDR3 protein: CSARDRRGRNEQFF. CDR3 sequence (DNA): TGCAGTGCTAGAGATAGGCGGGGAAGGAATGAGCAGTTCTTC.

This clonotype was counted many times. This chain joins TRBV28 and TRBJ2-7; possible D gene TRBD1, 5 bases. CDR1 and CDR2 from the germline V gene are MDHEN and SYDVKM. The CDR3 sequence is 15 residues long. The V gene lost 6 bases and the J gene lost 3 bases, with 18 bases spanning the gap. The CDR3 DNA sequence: TGTGCCAGCAGGCTCCGACAGAACTTGGGCTACGAGCAGTACTTC. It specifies CASRLRQNLGYEQYF.